This T cell receptor (beta chain) derives from a study of T cell responses to AZD1222 COVID-19 vaccine. About this clone itself: Its cognate antigen is unknown.

The CDR3 length is 13 residues. CDR1 and CDR2 from the germline V gene are SGHDT and YYEEEE. V lost 0 bases and J lost 9, with 12 bases in between. The assay was immunoSEQ multiplex PCR, and TCRdb's table has in-frame clones only and misses some. The sample lists about 100,000 clones, approximately 87% occurring once. Study-level points and caveats: When two AZD1222 doses had been given, Spike-specific TCR breadth and depth rose. Donors were largely white British and mainly female; clonal diversity was possibly underestimated. Only 5 or 6 people who got AZD1222 tested seropositive at baseline.

The material sequenced was peripheral blood, taken on day 0 of AZD1222 vaccination. V and J are TRBV5-6 and TRBJ1-1; D is unclear. The sequence was obtained from an adult in good health. CDR3 amino acids: CASSLEAALKAFF. As DNA, the CDR3 is TGTGCCAGCAGCTTGGAGGCCGCCTTGAAAGCTTTCTTT.